One and the same sample provided the 31 T cell receptor beta chains below, sequenced in a study of immune evolution from preneoplasia to lung adenocarcinoma. The method was immunoSEQ multiplex PCR; TCRdb's version includes in-frame clones alone and lacks a portion of them. The sample records 6,000 or so clones, 75% to 85% being singletons. The sequencing input was FFPE adjacent normal lung tissue. The receptors originated from a person aged 55-80 years with lung adenocarcinoma.

The chain has TRBV5-1 and TRBJ2-2; TRBD1 aligns across 7 bases. The CDR3 is made up of 15 amino acids. The ends lost 7 bases at V and 1 base at J; junction bases unmatched: 7. Germline V gene data show CDR1 as SGHRS and CDR2 as YFSETQ. The CDR3 nucleotides are TGCGCCAGCGCCCCCGGGACAGAGAACACCGGGGAGCTGTTTTTT. It specifies CASAPGTENTGELFF.

As regards this clone: Relative to the germline gene, one junction end is altered; a read error may explain this. The genes are TRBV7-7 and TRBJ2-7; 7 bases fit TRBD1. Per germline, CDR1 SSHAT and CDR2 FNYEAQ (reference sequence). This CDR3 spans 13 amino acids. The DNA for the CDR3 is TGTGCTAGCAGCTTTCGACAGGGTGGGGAGCAGTACTTC. It translates to CASSFRQGGEQYF.

The count of this clone is one. The chain is built from TRBV2 and TRBJ2-3; the D is unclear. CDR1 SNHLY and CDR2 FYNNEI come from the germline V gene. V was pared by 7 bases and J by 0 bases, with 11 bases between. CDR3 size: 14 residues. The CDR3 DNA is TGTGCCAGCAAGGATAGTACTAGCACAGATACGCAGTATTTT. This gives the protein CASKDSTSTDTQYF.

The chain carries TRBV2 and TRBJ2-5; a weak D match, TRBD2 (6 bases). The CDR3 runs 15 residues. Trimming left V 2 bases short and J 4 bases short, with 14 bases between. Per germline, CDR1 SNHLY and CDR2 FYNNEI. CDR3 amino acids: CASSEWRSGLETQYF. The DNA for the CDR3 is TGTGCCAGCAGTGAATGGAGAAGCGGGTTAGAGACCCAGTACTTC.

This clone has more than one count but fewer than ten. V gene TRBV5-1 combines with J gene TRBJ1-2, with TRBD1 matching over 10 bases. The CDR3 length is 14 residues. The junction had 7 bases not matched to a gene; V was cut back by 3 bases and J by 8 bases. Germline V CDR1 and CDR2: SGHRS, YFSETQ. CDR3 amino acids: CASSSGQGGRGYTF. For the CDR3, the DNA is TGCGCCAGCAGCTCCGGACAGGGGGGACGGGGCTACACCTTC.

This rearrangement joins TRBV6-1 to TRBJ2-7, with 13 bases fitting TRBD2. V dropped 3 bases and J dropped 3; count of bases not matched to a gene: 2. Germline CDR1 and CDR2: MNHNS and SASEGT. The CDR3 extends over 15 amino acids. CDR3 residues: CASSDGLAGDYEQYF. CDR3 sequence (DNA): TGTGCCAGCAGTGACGGACTAGCGGGGGACTACGAGCAGTACTTC.

The rearrangement uses TRBV18 and TRBJ2-2, with D tentatively TRBD1 (6 bases). Germline CDR1 is KGHSH and CDR2 is LQKENI. This CDR3 has 15 residues. With 3 bases removed from V and 2 bases from J, the gap between germline ends came to 10 bases. Written as DNA, the CDR3 is TGTGCCAGCTCACCCTCGGGACACAACACCGGGGAGCTGTTTTTT. Its translation: CASSPSGHNTGELFF.

The chain combines TRBV5-1 with TRBJ2-3, with TRBD2 matching 11 bases. The CDR3 length is 20 residues. Germline CDR1 reads SGHRS; CDR2 reads YFSETQ. V gave up 0 bases and J gave up 3 bases; unmatched junction bases: 15. The CDR3 bases are TGCGCCAGCAGCTTGGCGGGACTAGCGGCACAGAGCCCGAGGACAGATACGCAGTATTTT. This translates into CASSLAGLAAQSPRTDTQYF.

This clone was counted a single time. The chain has TRBV2 and TRBJ1-2; D not certain. Germline assignment: CDR1 SNHLY and CDR2 FYNNEI. This CDR3 spans 12 amino acids. V shed 4 bases and J shed 2 bases, with 5 bases lying between them. The CDR3 protein is CASSASNYGYTF. The CDR3 DNA sequence: TGTGCCAGCAGTGCTAGCAACTATGGCTACACCTTC.

The rearrangement uses TRBV6-1 and TRBJ2-7; perhaps TRBD2 as D (7 bases). From germline, CDR1 is MNHNS and CDR2 SASEGT. The CDR3 runs 14 residues. The V end was cut by 2 bases, the J end by 3 bases, with 11 bases between. The CDR3 coding sequence is TGTGCCAGCAGTGAATCGGGGGGCGGCTACGAGCAGTACTTC. Translation gives CASSESGGGYEQYF.

By proportion, this clone is medium-sized. The rearrangement joins TRBV18 to TRBJ2-3, with 12 bases fitting TRBD2. Trimming cost V 6 bases and J 5 bases; bases outside gene matches: 6. CDR1 and CDR2 from the germline V gene are KGHSH and LQKENI. CDR3 length equals 15 residues. CDR3 protein: CASSRTSGVGDTQYF. The CDR3 nucleotides read TGTGCCAGCTCCCGGACTAGCGGGGTAGGAGATACGCAGTATTTT.

The CDR3 here is CASRVPRTGFSDTEAFF. In nucleotides, the CDR3 is TGTGCCAGCAGGGTACCGCGGACAGGGTTTAGTGACACTGAAGCTTTCTTT. The chain has TRBV28 and TRBJ1-1; 8 nucleotides match TRBD1. The CDR3 is made up of 17 amino acids. With V trimmed by 6 bases and J by 3 bases, 15 bases remained unmatched. Germline V CDR1 and CDR2: MDHEN, SYDVKM.

Concerning this clone itself: No conserved phenylalanine or tryptophan is present at the end of the CDR3, so a read error is the likely explanation. The CDR3 DNA reads TGTGCCAGCAGCTCCGGGACAGCAATTTCCTATGGCTACACCCTC. Translated, it gives CASSSGTAISYGYTL. This chain connects TRBV19 to TRBJ1-2, with 7 bases lining up with TRBD1. Per the germline V gene, CDR1 is LNHDA and CDR2 is SQIVND (reference sequence). This CDR3 spans 15 amino acids. Trimming cost V 9 bases and J 4 bases; bases outside gene matches: 14.

As to this clone: The junction differs from germline at one of its ends, possibly a read error. V gene TRBV11-2 combines with J gene TRBJ2-2; D ambiguous. CDR1 is SGHAT, CDR2 FQNNGV, per germline. The CDR3 loop spans 16 amino acids. CDR3 sequence (DNA): TGTGCCAACAGCTTAAGTCGCGTAACGGACACCGGGGAGCTGTTTTTT. Translating it yields CANSLSRVTDTGELFF.

The chain employs TRBV28 and TRBJ2-7, with 8 bases fitting TRBD1. Germline V lookup: CDR1 MDHEN, CDR2 SYDVKM. Trimming took 6 bases from V and 3 from J; bases not matched to a gene: 7. The CDR3 runs to 14 residues. CDR3 amino acids: CASSDGTGVYEQYF. For the CDR3, the DNA is TGTGCCAGCAGCGACGGGACAGGTGTCTACGAGCAGTACTTC.

The chain combines TRBV28 with TRBJ2-3; D ambiguous. V was clipped by 6 bases and J by 0 bases, with 16 bases between them. CDR1 and CDR2 from the germline V gene are MDHEN and SYDVKM. There are 16 residues in the CDR3. The CDR3, as DNA: TGTGCCAGCAGACCCCTCGACTGGGCTAGCACAGATACGCAGTATTTT. Translated: CASRPLDWASTDTQYF.

The rearrangement links TRBV5-6 to TRBJ1-1; no definite D call. Germline values: CDR1 SGHDT, CDR2 YYEEEE. This CDR3 is built from 15 residues. Trimming cost V 0 bases and J 5 bases, with 14 bases left between them. The chain's CDR3 is CASSLGQLVYTEAFF. The CDR3 DNA reads as TGTGCCAGCAGCTTGGGCCAGCTTGTTTATACTGAAGCTTTCTTT.

V gene TRBV2 combines with J gene TRBJ1-4; no clear D. CDR1 is SNHLY and CDR2 is FYNNEI in the germline V gene. CDR3 size: 11 residues. Trimming removed 2 bases from V and 11 bases from J, with 6 bases in between. CDR3 region: CASSERTKLFF. CDR3 DNA sequence: TGTGCCAGCAGTGAAAGAACTAAACTGTTTTTT.

The chain recombines TRBV27 with TRBJ2-1; the D gene is possibly TRBD2 (6 bases). Trimming removed 5 bases from V and 2 bases from J, with 16 bases in between. Germline V gene data show CDR1 as MNHEY and CDR2 as SMNVEV (reference sequence). The CDR3 is 16 residues long. This CDR3 reads CASSKSPGATYNEQFF. CDR3 DNA sequence: TGTGCCAGCAGTAAATCGCCGGGAGCGACCTACAATGAGCAGTTCTTC.

The rearrangement uses TRBV9 and TRBJ1-5; TRBD1 aligns across 7 bases. J lost 2 bases, V lost 4 bases, and 9 bases had no gene match. The CDR3 totals 16 residues. Per germline, CDR1 SGDLS and CDR2 YYNGEE. The CDR3 is CASSSGGDSRNQPQHF. CDR3 DNA: TGTGCCAGCAGCTCGGGTGGGGACAGCCGCAATCAGCCCCAGCATTTT.

V and J are TRBV28 and TRBJ2-1; D may correspond to TRBD1 or TRBD2 (5 bases each). This CDR3 is built from 15 residues. Per germline, CDR1 MDHEN and CDR2 SYDVKM. Trimming cost V 1 base and J 6 bases, with 13 bases left between them. CDR3 bases: TGTGCCAGCAGTTTATTAAGGGACCTCTTCAATGAGCAGTTCTTC. Protein product: CASSLLRDLFNEQFF.

This chain uses TRBV20-1 with TRBJ1-1; the D is unclear. This CDR3 is 11 amino acids long. V lost 8 bases, J lost 1 base, and 8 bases lay in between. In germline, CDR1 is DFQATT, CDR2 SNEGSKA (reference sequence). The CDR3 sequence is CSLSGNTEAFF. The CDR3 coding sequence is TGCAGTTTAAGCGGGAACACTGAAGCTTTCTTT.

This chain joins TRBV5-1 and TRBJ2-7; weak D call: TRBD1 (6 bases). The germline V gene has CDR1 SGHRS and CDR2 YFSETQ. The CDR3 contains 12 residues. V shed 4 bases and J shed 5 bases, with 10 bases lying between them. The CDR3 is CASSPQGHEQYF. Written as DNA, the CDR3 is TGCGCCAGCAGCCCACAGGGACACGAGCAGTACTTC.

The rearrangement uses TRBV25-1 and TRBJ1-4; D is undetermined. The germline V gene encodes CDR1 MGHDK and CDR2 SYGVNS. Trimming took off 7 bases at V and 10 bases at J, with 16 bases between the two ends. The CDR3 has 13 amino acids. The CDR3 coding sequence is TGTGCCAGCAAGTATGGGTCGGATGGAAAACTGTTTTTT. This codes for CASKYGSDGKLFF.

The chain joins TRBV23-1 to TRBJ2-5; 7 bases are a match to TRBD2. TRBV23-1 has ORF status, its function being uncertain. The CDR3 has 17 residues. Germline trimming cut 0 bases from V and 4 bases from J; bases unmatched to any gene: 11. The CDR3 coding sequence is TGCGCCAGCAGTCAATCACCGCGGGAGAGGGGTGTAGAGACCCAGTACTTC. This codes for CASSQSPRERGVETQYF.

V usage is TRBV28 and J usage is TRBJ2-7; D is unresolved. This CDR3 contains 11 residues. V shed 5 bases and J shed 2 bases, with 4 bases lying between them. From germline, CDR1 is MDHEN and CDR2 SYDVKM. In DNA, the CDR3 is TGTGCCAGCAGTCTAGCCTACGAGCAGTACTTC. Translated: CASSLAYEQYF. Variable domain in full (rest from reference TRBV28 and TRBJ2-7): DVKVTQSSRYLVKRTGEKVFLECVQDMDHENMFWYRQDPGLGLRLIYFSYDVKMKEKGDIPEGYSVSREKKERFSLILESASTNQTSMYLCASSLAYEQYFGPGTRLTVT.

As for this clone: Germline is not matched at one junction end, which may reflect a read error. The chain uses TRBV6-5 and TRBJ1-3; D is uncertain. Germline V CDR1 and CDR2: MNHEY, SVGAGI. This CDR3 has 14 amino acids. The CDR3 DNA reads as TGTGCCAGCAGTCAAGCGGGAGGAGGAAACATCATATATTTT. It yields the protein CASSQAGGGNIIYF.

This clone was seen only a few times. The chain is built from TRBV9 and TRBJ2-3, with D perhaps TRBD2 (6 bases). This CDR3 is built from 14 residues. The V gene lost 4 bases and the J gene lost 0 bases, with 9 bases spanning the gap. Germline V CDR1 and CDR2: SGDLS, YYNGEE. CDR3 bases: TGTGCCAGCAGCCGGGGGAGTAGCACAGATACGCAGTATTTT. This encodes CASSRGSSTDTQYF.

V is TRBV2 and J is TRBJ1-1, with TRBD1 as a possible D gene (6 bases). Trimming cost V 10 bases and J 1 base, with 13 bases left between them. The germline CDR1 and CDR2 sequences are SNHLY and FYNNEI. CDR3 length: 13 amino acids. The CDR3 loop is CATPRRGNTEAFF. As DNA, the CDR3 is TGTGCCACCCCCCGCAGGGGGAACACTGAAGCTTTCTTT.

This clone was recorded once. V is TRBV27 and J is TRBJ2-1; D is uncertain. The CDR3 contains 18 residues. With 1 base removed from V and 0 bases from J, the gap between germline ends came to 16 bases. The germline CDR1 and CDR2 sequences are MNHEY and SMNVEV (reference sequence). The CDR3 DNA sequence: TGTGCCAGCAGTTTATTTCGTATCCAAACGGGCTCCTACAATGAGCAGTTCTTC. Residues: CASSLFRIQTGSYNEQFF.

This chain connects TRBV5-1 to TRBJ1-6, with 9 bases lining up with TRBD1. The CDR3 loop spans 15 amino acids. The germline CDR1 and CDR2 sequences are SGHRS and YFSETQ. The ends lost 4 bases at V and 7 bases at J; junction bases unmatched: 6. This chain's CDR3 is CASSIRTGENSPLHF. Written as DNA, the CDR3 is TGCGCCAGCAGCATCAGGACAGGGGAGAATTCACCCCTCCACTTT.